The source of this T cell receptor (beta chain) is a study of blood T cell repertoires in COVID-19. Study in general: The study drew acute and convalescent COVID-19 samples from the United States, Italy and Spain.

The CDR3 runs to 13 residues. The V and J ends lost 6 bases and 5 bases, in that order; junction bases with no gene match: 5. Some clones are missing from TCRdb's copy, which holds only in-frame ones; the method was immunoSEQ multiplex PCR. The table records some 120,000 clones, 88% of them present only once. A note on this clone: Other nucleotide sequences from this sample produce the same CDR3.

Specimen: peripheral blood. The sequence was obtained from a human donor in a cohort sampled during active COVID-19. V usage is TRBV12-3 or TRBV12-4 and J usage is TRBJ2-7; TRBD1 matches 9 bases. CDR3 loop: CASSLGQGHEQYF. The CDR3, as DNA: TGTGCCAGCAGCCTAGGACAGGGGCACGAGCAGTACTTC.